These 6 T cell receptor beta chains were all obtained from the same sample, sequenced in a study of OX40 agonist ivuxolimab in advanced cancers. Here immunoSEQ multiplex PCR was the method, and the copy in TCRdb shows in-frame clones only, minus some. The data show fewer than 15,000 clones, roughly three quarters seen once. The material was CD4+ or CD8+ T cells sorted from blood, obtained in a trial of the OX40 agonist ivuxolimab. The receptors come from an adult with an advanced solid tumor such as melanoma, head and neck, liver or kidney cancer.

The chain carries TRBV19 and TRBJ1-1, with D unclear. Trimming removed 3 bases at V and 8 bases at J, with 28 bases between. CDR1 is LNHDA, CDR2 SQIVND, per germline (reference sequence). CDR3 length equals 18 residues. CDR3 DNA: TGTGCCAGTAGTATTGATTCCTTGGAGTATAGCTTTCGAAAGGAAGCTTTCTTT. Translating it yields CASSIDSLEYSFRKEAFF.

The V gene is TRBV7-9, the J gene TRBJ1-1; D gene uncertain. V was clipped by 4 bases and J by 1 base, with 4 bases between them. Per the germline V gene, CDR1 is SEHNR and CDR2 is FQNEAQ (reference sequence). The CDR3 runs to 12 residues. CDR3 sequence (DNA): TGTGCCAGCAGCTCCCGGAACACTGAAGCTTTCTTT. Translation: CASSSRNTEAFF.

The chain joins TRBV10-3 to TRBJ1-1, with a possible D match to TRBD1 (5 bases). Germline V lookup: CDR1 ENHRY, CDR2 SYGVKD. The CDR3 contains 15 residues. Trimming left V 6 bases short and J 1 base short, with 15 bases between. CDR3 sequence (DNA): TGTGCCATCAGGAACCCACAGGTGCCGAACACTGAAGCTTTCTTT. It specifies CAIRNPQVPNTEAFF.

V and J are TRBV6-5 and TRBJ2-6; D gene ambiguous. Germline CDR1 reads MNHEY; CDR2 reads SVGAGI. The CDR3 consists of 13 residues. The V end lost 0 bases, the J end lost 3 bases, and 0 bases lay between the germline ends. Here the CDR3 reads CASSYSGANVLTF. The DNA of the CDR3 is TGTGCCAGCAGTTACTCTGGGGCCAACGTCCTGACTTTC.

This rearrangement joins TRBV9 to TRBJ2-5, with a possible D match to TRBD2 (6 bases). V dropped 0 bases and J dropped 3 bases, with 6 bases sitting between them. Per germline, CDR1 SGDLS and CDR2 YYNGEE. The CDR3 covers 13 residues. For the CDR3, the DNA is TGTGCCAGCAGCGTAGCGGGGGAAGAGACCCAGTACTTC. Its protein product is CASSVAGEETQYF.

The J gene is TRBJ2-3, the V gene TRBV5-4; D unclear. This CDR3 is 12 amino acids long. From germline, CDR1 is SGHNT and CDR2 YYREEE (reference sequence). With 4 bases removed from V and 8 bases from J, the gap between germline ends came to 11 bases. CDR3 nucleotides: TGTGCCAGCAGCCTTACGGTGGGTACGCAGTATTTT. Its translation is CASSLTVGTQYF. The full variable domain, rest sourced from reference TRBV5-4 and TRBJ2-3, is ETGVTQSPTHLIKTRGQQVTLRCSSQSGHNTVSWYQQALGQGPQFIFQYYREEENGRGNFPPRFSGLQFPNYSSELNVNALELDDSALYLCASSLTVGTQYFGPGTRLTVL.